The clone carrying this T cell receptor (beta chain) has just one count. This specimen comes from a study of shared T cell receptors in the human thymus. The data were produced by immunoSEQ multiplex PCR, yet TCRdb's version contains in-frame clones alone and is incomplete. The table has hundreds of thousands of clones, 80% to 90% seen once. Trimming shortened V by 6 bases and J by 7 bases, and 6 bases separated the two germline ends. The CDR3 totals 10 residues. Germline loops: CDR1 MNHNS, CDR2 SASEGT. These same data were also listed under a study on human thymus T cells. That source reports: Corrective surgery for congenital heart defects was being performed on the healthy Finnish infants who were the donors. Corrective cardiac surgery supplied the resected thymus tissue. The related literature has documented a marked overlap of thymic repertoires among unrelated individuals.

The chain recombines TRBV6-1 with TRBJ1-1; TRBD1 is a possible D gene (5 bases). This TCR was sampled from a boy under two years old with a congenital heart defect. The sequencing sample was made of thymocytes. CDR3 in amino acids: CASRQGEAFF. The CDR3 DNA reads as TGTGCCAGCAGGCAGGGTGAAGCTTTCTTT.